The 10 T cell receptor beta chains below all came from one sample that was sequenced in a study of blood T cells in healthy people across ages. A second 7 to 11 cycle PCR used barcoded and J-beta primers. Each CDR3 protein gets one entry after TCRdb re-called the 5' RACE reads with MiXCR. The sample carries 1 million to 1.2 million distinct CDR3 sequences, 35% to 40% recorded once. Sequenced sample: blood. All receptors come from a man aged 18 to 29 in good health.

The rearrangement uses TRBV6-6 and TRBJ2-5, with D possibly matching TRBD1 (5 bases). CDR1 and CDR2 from the germline V gene are MNHNY and SVGAGI (reference sequence). This CDR3 has 17 residues. The V end lost 2 bases, the J end lost 2 bases, and 18 bases lay between the germline ends. The CDR3 protein is CASSYQLELGRQETQYF. DNA for the CDR3: TGTGCCAGCAGTTACCAGCTTGAATTGGGGCGTCAAGAGACCCAGTACTTC.

J is TRBJ2-1 and V is TRBV4-3, with a tentative D call TRBD1 (6 bases). V dropped 0 bases and J dropped 0 bases, with 15 bases sitting between them. The length of the CDR3 is 18 residues. Germline V gene sequence: CDR1 LGHNA, CDR2 YSLEER. This CDR3 reads CASSQEGHHLYSYNEQFF. CDR3 sequence (DNA): TGCGCCAGCAGCCAAGAGGGACACCATTTATACTCCTACAATGAGCAGTTCTTC.

This rearrangement joins TRBV6-1 to TRBJ1-5; no clear D. The germline V gene encodes CDR1 MNHNS and CDR2 SASEGT. V was pared by 1 base and J by 10 bases, with 11 bases between. The CDR3 length is 13 residues. In DNA form, the CDR3 reads TGTGCCAGCAGTGAAGTCTGGCAACCCCCCCAGCATTTT. This gives the protein CASSEVWQPPQHF.

The rearrangement uses TRBV12-3 or TRBV12-4 and TRBJ1-1, with D unresolved. Trimming shortened V by 8 bases and J by 3 bases, and 13 bases separated the two germline ends. The CDR3 sequence is 13 residues long. The CDR3 reads CASEPGPDTEAFF. The CDR3 DNA follows: TGTGCCAGCGAACCAGGACCGGACACTGAAGCTTTCTTT.

V gene TRBV7-2 combines with J gene TRBJ2-1, with 10 bases that match TRBD1. The V and J ends lost 3 bases and 7 bases, in that order; junction bases with no gene match: 6. CDR3 length: 15 residues. Germline V lookup: CDR1 SGHTA, CDR2 FQGNSA. CDR3 nucleotide sequence: TGTGCCAGCAGCTTGGACAGGGGGTATACAAATGAGCAGTTCTTC. Amino acid sequence: CASSLDRGYTNEQFF. Using reference TRBV7-2 and TRBJ2-1 for the parts outside the CDR3, the full variable domain is GAGVSQSPSNKVTEKGKDVELRCDPISGHTALYWYRQSLGQGLEFLIYFQGNSAPDKSGLPSDRFSAERTGGSVSTLTIQRTQQEDSAVYLCASSLDRGYTNEQFFGPGTRLTVL.

This chain joins TRBV12-3 or TRBV12-4 and TRBJ2-3; D remains unclear. With 1 base removed from V and 0 bases from J, the gap between germline ends came to 8 bases. CDR3 size: 15 residues. The CDR3 DNA follows: TGTGCCAGCAGTTTAGGGGTTTATAGCACAGATACGCAGTATTTT. Amino acids: CASSLGVYSTDTQYF.

The chain links TRBV25-1 to TRBJ2-4; 9 bases map to TRBD2. With the DNA end fitting TRBJ2-7 better, the J assignment may be wrong. Germline V gene sequence: CDR1 MGHDK, CDR2 SYGVNS. The CDR3 extends over 13 amino acids. The CDR3 DNA follows: TGTGCCATCGGGACTAGCATTCCCTACGAGCAGTACTTC. Its protein is CAIGTSIPYEQYF.

The V call is TRBV14, the J call TRBJ2-5, with 14 bases aligning to TRBD2. Looked up from germline, CDR1 is SGHDN and CDR2 is FVKESK. The V segment lost 4 bases and the J segment 11 bases; nucleotides outside the gene matches: 12. The CDR3 runs to 16 residues. The CDR3 DNA reads as TGTGCCAGCAGCCGACTAGCGGGGGGGCCATTGAATGAGCAGTACTTC. Its translation: CASSRLAGGPLNEQYF. Full variable domain (missing parts from reference TRBV14 and TRBJ2-5): EAGVTQFPSHSVIEKGQTVTLRCDPISGHDNLYWYRRVMGKEIKFLLHFVKESKQDESGMPNNRFLAERTGGTYSTLKVQPAELEDSGVYFCASSRLAGGPLNEQYFGPGTRLLVL.

This rearrangement joins TRBV20-1 to TRBJ1-5, with TRBD1 as a possible D gene (5 bases). Trimming shortened V by 8 bases and J by 3 bases, and 14 bases separated the two germline ends. Per germline, CDR1 DFQATT and CDR2 SNEGSKA (reference sequence). The CDR3 covers 13 residues. Here the CDR3 reads CSSRTGFNQPQHF. CDR3 DNA: TGCAGTTCGCGAACAGGTTTCAATCAGCCCCAGCATTTT.

The V gene is TRBV20-1, the J gene TRBJ2-5; D is unclear. V lost 0 bases to trimming and J lost 11 bases, with 19 bases between them. The germline CDR1 and CDR2 sequences are DFQATT and SNEGSKA (reference sequence). The CDR3 extends over 14 amino acids. CDR3 nucleotide sequence: TGCAGTGCTAGAGAATGGGCAGGAGTCAATGAGCAGTACTTC. Translation: CSAREWAGVNEQYF.